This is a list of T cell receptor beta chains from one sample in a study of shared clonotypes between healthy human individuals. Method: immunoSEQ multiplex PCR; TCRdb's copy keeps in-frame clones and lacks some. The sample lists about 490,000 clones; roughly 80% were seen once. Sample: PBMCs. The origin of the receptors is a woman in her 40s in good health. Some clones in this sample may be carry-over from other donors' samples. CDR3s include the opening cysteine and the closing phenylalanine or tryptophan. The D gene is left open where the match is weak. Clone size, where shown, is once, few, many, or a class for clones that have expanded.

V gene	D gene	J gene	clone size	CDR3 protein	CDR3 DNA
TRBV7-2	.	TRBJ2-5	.	CASSRGARETQYF	TGTGCCAGCAGCCGAGGAGCTAGGGAGACCCAGTACTTC
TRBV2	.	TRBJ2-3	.	CASSASLPTDTQYF	TGTGCCAGCAGTGCTAGCCTCCCAACAGATACGCAGTATTTT
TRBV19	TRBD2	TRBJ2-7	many	CASSMASGSYEQYF	TGTGCCAGTAGTATGGCTAGCGGCTCCTACGAGCAGTACTTC
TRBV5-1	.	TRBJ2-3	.	CASSLDVGQAQYF	TGCGCCAGCAGCTTGGACGTCGGACAAGCGCAGTATTTT
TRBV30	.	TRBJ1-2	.	CAWISGSYGYTF	TGTGCCTGGATCTCAGGGTCCTATGGCTACACCTTC
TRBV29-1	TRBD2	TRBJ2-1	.	CSVGTSGSWEQFF	TGCAGCGTCGGGACTAGCGGGAGCTGGGAGCAGTTCTTC
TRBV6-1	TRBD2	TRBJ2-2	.	CASSDSSGTYTGELFF	TGTGCCAGCAGTGATTCTAGCGGGACTTACACCGGGGAGCTGTTTTTT
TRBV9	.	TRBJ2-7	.	CASSAGVVAYEQYF	TGTGCCAGCAGCGCGGGGGTCGTAGCCTACGAGCAGTACTTC
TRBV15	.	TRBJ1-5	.	CATSRDMEGHQPQHF	TGTGCCACCAGCAGAGATATGGAGGGGCATCAGCCCCAGCATTTT
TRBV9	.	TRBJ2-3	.	CASSPSGDADTQYF	TGTGCCAGCAGCCCGTCAGGAGATGCAGATACGCAGTATTTT
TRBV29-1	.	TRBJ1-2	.	CSVAHGVGYGYTF	TGCAGCGTCGCTCACGGGGTGGGGTATGGCTACACCTTC
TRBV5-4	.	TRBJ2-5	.	CASVDQETQYF	TGTGCCAGCGTGGATCAAGAGACCCAGTACTTC
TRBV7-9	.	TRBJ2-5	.	CASSSSLGQETQYF	TGTGCCAGCAGCTCCTCCCTAGGGCAAGAGACCCAGTACTTC
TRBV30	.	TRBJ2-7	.	CAWGRGDYEQYF	TGTGCCTGGGGTAGGGGAGACTACGAGCAGTACTTC
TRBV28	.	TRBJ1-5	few	CASSSGTASNQPQHF	TGTGCCAGCAGTTCCGGGACTGCCAGCAATCAGCCCCAGCATTTT
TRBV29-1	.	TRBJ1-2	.	CSVAMGAGNYGYTF	TGCAGCGTAGCTATGGGGGCGGGTAACTATGGCTACACCTTC
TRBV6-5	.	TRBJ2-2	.	CASSYGGNTGELFF	TGTGCCAGCAGTTATGGGGGAAACACCGGGGAGCTGTTTTTT
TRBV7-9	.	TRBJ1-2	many	CASSWASGFNYGYTF	TGTGCCAGCAGCTGGGCATCGGGCTTTAACTATGGCTACACCTTC
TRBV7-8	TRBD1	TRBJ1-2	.	CASSLAQGARGYTF	TGTGCCAGCAGCTTAGCCCAGGGGGCCCGGGGCTACACCTTC
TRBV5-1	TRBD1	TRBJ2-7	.	CASRLTGAGEQYF	TGCGCCAGCAGATTGACAGGGGCGGGGGAGCAGTACTTC
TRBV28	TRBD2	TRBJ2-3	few	CASSLFVLAGADTQYF	TGTGCCAGCAGTTTATTTGTACTAGCGGGAGCAGATACGCAGTATTTT
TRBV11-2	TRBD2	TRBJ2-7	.	CASRRIPLLAGSSYEQYF	TGTGCCAGCAGACGTATCCCTCTACTAGCGGGAAGCTCCTACGAGCAGTACTTC
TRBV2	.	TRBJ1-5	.	CASSERAASPVQPQHF	TGTGCCAGCAGTGAACGGGCAGCGTCCCCGGTTCAGCCCCAGCATTTT
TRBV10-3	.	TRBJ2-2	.	CAISQSSTGPTGELFF	TGTGCCATCAGCCAGTCGTCGACAGGTCCCACCGGGGAGCTGTTTTTT
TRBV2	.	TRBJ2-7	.	CASLDPGEQYF	TGTGCCAGCTTGGACCCGGGTGAGCAGTACTTC
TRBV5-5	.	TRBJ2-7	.	CASSFEADYEQYF	TGTGCCAGCAGCTTTGAGGCAGACTACGAGCAGTACTTC
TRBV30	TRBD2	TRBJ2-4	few	CAWSTGLAGGTNIQYF	TGTGCCTGGAGTACGGGACTAGCGGGAGGGACGAACATTCAGTACTTC